This T cell receptor beta chain was documented in a study of blood T cell repertoires in COVID-19. The overall study: Samples came from the United States, Italy and Spain, spanning acute and convalescent COVID-19.

Profiled with immunoSEQ multiplex PCR; TCRdb holds only in-frame clones, not every one. The sample comprises some 150,000 clones, around 86% of which are singletons, and roughly 1.5% rests with the top ten. This clone was counted only a few times. The specimen was peripheral blood. The receptor comes from a human donor in a cohort sampled during active COVID-19.

CDR3 amino acids: CASSPGKDRVVATEAFF. CDR3 in DNA: TGCGCCAGCAGCCCGGGAAAGGACAGGGTCGTGGCCACTGAAGCTTTCTTT. The chain uses TRBV5-1 and TRBJ1-1; 8 bases line up with TRBD1. The CDR3 totals 17 residues. V shed 4 bases, J shed 4 bases, and the junction held 15 bases outside the gene matches. CDR1 is SGHRS and CDR2 is YFSETQ in the germline V gene.